A single sample is the source of the 21 T cell receptor beta chains below, sequenced in a study of low-dose radiotherapy and immunotherapy resistance in tumors (dated by TCRdb to between 2021 and 2024). Explained via the paper, the time point label denotes: after trial treatment. In the paper's terms, the treatment or condition label means: LDRT plus nivolumab, ipilimumab, low-dose cyclophosphamide and aspirin (RACIN trial). Sequencing used an Illumina HiSeq 2500. To make first-strand cDNA, Superscript III was used along with a set of TRAV- and TRBV-specific primers so that both the TCRalpha and TCRbeta chains were covered. TCRs were amplified with Phusion for approximately 20 PCR cycles using a constant-region primer together with the adapter attached to the V primers. TCRdb cleaned the public reads at Q25 with fastp, built clones with MiXCR and kept in-frame beta chains. Identical CDR3 protein sequences are pooled into one entry, listed with their most common genes and DNA. This sample comprises roughly 100,000 distinct CDR3 sequences, 20% to 25% of them detected only once. The top ten clonotypes cover roughly 13% of the sample.

The material sequenced was PBMCs, taken after low-dose radiotherapy plus immunotherapy. All receptors derive from a female donor with ovarian cancer.

This clonotype was found many times. The CDR3 coding sequence is TGTGCCAGCAGCCCTACGACTAGCGGAGTCGCGAACACCGGGGAGCTGTTTTTT. It translates to CASSPTTSGVANTGELFF. The rearrangement links TRBV6-5 to TRBJ2-2; TRBD2 agrees at 9 bases. J was trimmed by 0 bases and V by 6 bases; bases with no gene match: 11. CDR3 length equals 18 residues. Per germline, CDR1 MNHEY and CDR2 SVGAGI.

In regard to this clonotype: One junction end does not reproduce the germline sequence, and a read error may be involved. This chain uses TRBV19 with TRBJ1-6, with D unclear. The CDR3 extends over 14 amino acids. CDR1 and CDR2 from the germline V gene are LNHDA and SQIVND (reference sequence). For the CDR3, the DNA is TGTACCAGTAGTAACCATCAGGTCTCTTCACCCCTCCACTTT. Translation: CTSSNHQVSSPLHF.

This clonotype has at least ten counts. The V and J genes are TRBV27 and TRBJ1-1; the match to TRBD1 covers 7 bases. The CDR3 is 15 residues long. Germline CDR1 MNHEY, CDR2 SMNVEV (reference sequence). After removal of 1 base from V and 7 bases from J, the junction contained 9 bases not matched to a gene. As DNA, the CDR3 is TGTGCCAGCAGTTTATTCGGACAGGTCGGTAGTGAAGCTTTCTTT. Its protein product is CASSLFGQVGSEAFF.

In its sample, this clonotype was seen many times. The rearrangement uses TRBV7-9 and TRBJ2-7, with D perhaps TRBD2 (7 bases). V lost 1 base and J lost 3, with 16 bases in between. The CDR3 covers 16 residues. Germline assignment: CDR1 SEHNR and CDR2 FQNEAQ (reference sequence). CDR3 residues: CASSLVSRGANYEQYF. The DNA of the CDR3 is TGTGCCAGCAGCTTAGTCTCACGGGGGGCGAACTACGAGCAGTACTTC.

This clonotype came up many times. This chain links TRBV25-1 with TRBJ2-1; D possibly corresponds to TRBD2 (6 bases). The CDR3 loop spans 18 amino acids. CDR1 is MGHDK, CDR2 SYGVNS, per germline. The germline V and J ends were trimmed by 4 bases and 4 bases, with 23 bases remaining between them. The CDR3 protein is CASSAPPRIGRPYNEQFF. CDR3 nucleotides: TGTGCCAGCAGTGCCCCCCCCAGAATCGGGAGACCTTACAATGAGCAGTTCTTC.

This clonotype was observed at least ten times. The chain employs TRBV28 and TRBJ2-5; D tentatively reads TRBD1 or TRBD2 (5 bases each). V was shortened by 6 bases and J by 2 bases, with 13 bases between the two germline ends. The CDR3 length is 14 residues. Germline lookup yields CDR1 MDHEN and CDR2 SYDVKM. DNA of the CDR3: TGTGCCAGCAGCTCGGACGAGGGGCAAGAGACCCAGTACTTC. It specifies CASSSDEGQETQYF.

V is TRBV18 and J is TRBJ1-2, with D possibly matching TRBD1 (5 bases). V gave up 2 bases and J gave up 7 bases, with 11 bases separating them. Looked up from germline, CDR1 is KGHSH and CDR2 is LQKENI. The CDR3 is 13 amino acids. CDR3 sequence: CASSPKGDAGYTF. The CDR3 bases are TGTGCCAGCTCACCAAAAGGGGACGCTGGCTACACCTTC.

The V and J genes are TRBV6-2 or TRBV6-3 and TRBJ1-1; D is perhaps TRBD1 (5 bases). Germline CDR1 is MNHEY and CDR2 is SVGEGT. With 6 bases removed from V and 1 base from J, the gap between germline ends came to 9 bases. The CDR3 loop spans 13 amino acids. The DNA for the CDR3 is TGTGCCAGCAGACGGGGGGAGAACACTGAAGCTTTCTTT. It specifies CASRRGENTEAFF.

At least ten counts were recorded for this clonotype. CDR3 sequence reads: CASSLSGRTGDTQYF. CDR3 DNA sequence: TGTGCCAGCAGCTTATCCGGGAGGACGGGAGATACGCAGTATTTT. The chain joins TRBV11-1 to TRBJ2-3, with 7 bases identical to TRBD2. The CDR3 sequence is 15 residues long. Germline V gene lookup returns CDR1 SGHAT and CDR2 FQDESV (reference sequence). Losses at the gene ends were 2 bases for V and 5 bases for J; bases not matched to a gene: 7.

This clonotype was seen ten or more times. The chain uses TRBV28 and TRBJ2-7; D is unresolved. CDR1 and CDR2 from the germline V gene are MDHEN and SYDVKM. The ends were cut back, 5 bases at V and 6 bases at J, with 8 bases in the middle. The CDR3 totals 11 residues. CDR3 DNA sequence: TGTGCCAGCAGTGAACCCTCCGAGCAGTACTTC. Translation gives CASSEPSEQYF.

As concerns this clonotype: It is likely a read error: a sequence one base away is far more abundant. Here the CDR3 DNA reads TGTGCCAGCAGTGGAACCGGGGGGGCCACCATCAATGAGCAGTACTTC. This codes for CASSGTGGATINEQYF. V is TRBV6-6 and J is TRBJ2-7; 8 bases align to TRBD2. This CDR3 spans 16 amino acids. V shed 5 bases and J 7 bases; nucleotides not matched to a gene: 16. Germline CDR1 MNHNY, CDR2 SVGAGI (reference sequence).

This clonotype was counted ten times or more. The chain links TRBV11-3 to TRBJ2-4, with unresolved D. Trimming stripped 5 bases from V and 5 bases from J, with 13 bases between. Germline V gene lookup returns CDR1 SGHNT and CDR2 YENEEA. This CDR3 has 14 amino acids. The CDR3 reads CASSPRTGENIQYF. CDR3 DNA: TGTGCCAGCAGCCCCCGTACCGGTGAAAACATTCAGTACTTC.

The chain employs TRBV14 and TRBJ2-5; no clear D. CDR1 and CDR2 from the germline V gene are SGHDN and FVKESK. The CDR3 runs to 16 residues. The germline V and J ends were trimmed by 3 bases and 0 bases, with 14 bases remaining between them. CDR3 in amino acids: CASSQVGSAYQETQYF. In nucleotides, the CDR3 is TGTGCCAGCAGCCAGGTTGGCAGCGCGTACCAAGAGACCCAGTACTTC.

This clonotype was counted many times. The V call is TRBV5-1, the J call TRBJ2-3; TRBD2 agrees at 11 bases. Germline CDR1 and CDR2: SGHRS and YFSETQ. The CDR3 contains 15 residues. V lost 4 bases and J lost 4; bases outside the gene matches: 5. This chain's CDR3 is CASSPTSGAPDTQYF. DNA of the CDR3: TGCGCCAGCAGCCCGACTAGCGGGGCCCCAGATACGCAGTATTTT.

This chain joins TRBV24-1 and TRBJ2-7; no clear D. CDR3 length: 14 amino acids. Germline values: CDR1 KGHDR, CDR2 SFDVKD. Trimming took off 4 bases at V and 1 base at J, with 10 bases between the two ends. CDR3 region: CATSDSPRSYEQYF. The CDR3 nucleotides are TGTGCCACCAGTGACAGCCCCCGGTCCTACGAGCAGTACTTC.

V and J are TRBV24-1 and TRBJ2-3, with a possible D match to TRBD1 (6 bases). Germline CDR1 is KGHDR and CDR2 is SFDVKD. With 5 bases removed from V and 0 bases from J, the gap between germline ends came to 8 bases. This CDR3 is 14 amino acids long. The CDR3 sequence is CATSGQASTDTQYF. The CDR3 bases are TGTGCCACCAGTGGACAGGCCAGCACAGATACGCAGTATTTT.

The V and J genes are TRBV2 and TRBJ2-3; 10 bases match TRBD2. Germline V gene data show CDR1 as SNHLY and CDR2 as FYNNEI. V shed 2 bases and J 11 bases; nucleotides not matched to a gene: 10. This CDR3 spans 15 amino acids. The CDR3 sequence: CASSELAGAPRVQYF. CDR3 nucleotide sequence: TGTGCCAGCAGTGAACTAGCGGGGGCCCCCAGGGTGCAGTATTTT.

V and J are TRBV9 and TRBJ1-2; D is perhaps TRBD1 (6 bases). This CDR3 spans 16 amino acids. Germline lookup yields CDR1 SGDLS and CDR2 YYNGEE. V gave up 0 bases and J gave up 5 bases, with 17 bases separating them. The CDR3 loop reads CASSVEGGGRWYGYTF. The CDR3 DNA sequence: TGTGCCAGCAGCGTAGAAGGAGGGGGTAGGTGGTATGGCTACACCTTC.

The chain couples TRBV28 to TRBJ2-7; 9 nucleotides line up with TRBD1. CDR1 is MDHEN, CDR2 SYDVKM, per germline. The V and J ends lost 11 bases and 2 bases, in that order; junction bases with no gene match: 10. The CDR3 spans 14 residues. CDR3 nucleotides: TGTGCCTCGCTGGGACAGGGCTATCCCTACGAGCAGTACTTC. Amino acids: CASLGQGYPYEQYF.

This clonotype has a count of ten or more. This chain connects TRBV15 to TRBJ2-1; 7 nucleotides match TRBD2. The V gene's germline CDR1 is LNHNV and CDR2 YYDKDF (reference sequence). With 0 bases clipped from V and 6 bases from J, the junction kept 8 bases outside the gene matches. This CDR3 comprises 16 residues. CDR3 region: CATSRDRIAGINEQFF. The DNA for the CDR3 is TGTGCCACCAGCAGAGATCGAATAGCGGGTATCAATGAGCAGTTCTTC.

This clonotype was seen ten or more times. V usage is TRBV7-9 and J usage is TRBJ2-3; D not certain. CDR3 length equals 15 residues. CDR1 is SEHNR and CDR2 is FQNEAQ in the germline V gene (reference sequence). V lost 0 bases and J 2 bases, leaving 9 bases between the germline ends. CDR3 DNA: TGTGCCAGCAGCTTAGCGGGGTCCTCCACAGATACGCAGTATTTT. Protein: CASSLAGSSTDTQYF.